A selection of T cell receptor beta chains follows, all from one sample in a study of blood T cell repertoires in COVID-19. Clones were read by immunoSEQ multiplex PCR, and TCRdb kept only the in-frame ones, dropping some. The data show 350,000 to 450,000 clones, with roughly 86% seen just once and around 1.9% held by the top ten. The sequencing input was PBMCs or T cells enriched from blood (not recorded which). Receptor source: a man aged 35 to 55 in a cohort exposed to, infected with or recovered from COVID-19 (not recorded which). The CDR3 runs from the conserved cysteine through the conserved F or W. A D gene is named only where the DNA matches it firmly. Not every row has a clone size; where given, it reads once, few, many or a size class.

-	TRBV14	-	TRBJ2-7	TGTGCCAGCAGCCAAGGAAACAGGGTATCCTCCTACGAGCAGTACTTC	CASSQGNRVSSYEQYF
-	TRBV18	-	TRBJ2-5	TGTGCCAGCTCACCACCGTACCAGCGGGAGACCCAGTACTTC	CASSPPYQRETQYF
-	TRBV4-2	-	TRBJ2-3	TGTGCCAGCAGCCAAGGGTTACAAGATACGCAGTATTTT	CASSQGLQDTQYF
-	TRBV19	-	TRBJ2-2	TGTGCCAGTAGATGGGCCGCCGGGGAGCTGTTTTTT	CASRWAAGELFF
-	TRBV7-9	-	TRBJ1-2	TGTGCCAGCAGCGGCGGGGTGGATGGCTACACCTTC	CASSGGVDGYTF
TRBD2	TRBV27	-	TRBJ2-1	TGTGCCAGCAGTCCCTTCACCCGACTAGCTGCGGGGCAGTTCTTC	CASSPFTRLAAGQFF
-	TRBV3-1/TRBV3-2	-	TRBJ2-7	TGTGCCAGCAGCCAAGATTCGGGGAGTGTCTACGAGCAGTACTTC	CASSQDSGSVYEQYF
TRBD2	TRBV7-7	-	TRBJ2-3	TGTGCCAGCAGCCCCAGGGCCGGGAGGAGCACAGATACGCAGTATTTT	CASSPRAGRSTDTQYF
TRBD1	TRBV2	-	TRBJ1-1	TGTGCCAGCACTTACAGACAGGGGAACACTGAAGCTTTCTTT	CASTYRQGNTEAFF
-	TRBV19	-	TRBJ2-7	TGTGCCAGTCGAGCCGAGCAGTACTTC	CASRAEQYF
-	TRBV2	-	TRBJ2-3	TGTGCCAGCAGCACCTTGGAGCTTCGCACAGATACGCAGTATTTT	CASSTLELRTDTQYF
-	TRBV6-6	-	TRBJ1-6	TGTGCCAGCAGCCGATCGTTACTCGGTTCCTATAATTCACCCCTCCACTTT	CASSRSLLGSYNSPLHF
TRBD1	TRBV6-5	-	TRBJ1-1	TGTGCCAGCAGTTCGGGACAGGGGTACACTGAAGCTTTCTTT	CASSSGQGYTEAFF
-	TRBV7-6	-	TRBJ1-3	TGTGCCAGCAGCACAGGTGATCGGCCAGGAAACACCATATATTTT	CASSTGDRPGNTIYF
-	TRBV7-9	-	TRBJ1-6	TGTGCCAGCAGCCCCCTGGCAGGGAATTCACCCCTCCACTTT	CASSPLAGNSPLHF
TRBD2	TRBV7-3	-	TRBJ2-5	TGTGCCAGCAGCCCAGTAGCGGGAACGGAGACCCAGTACTTC	CASSPVAGTETQYF
TRBD1	TRBV19	-	TRBJ2-1	TGTGCCAGTCAGAATGGGGGAACAGGGGTAGGTAATGAGCAGTTCTTC	CASQNGGTGVGNEQFF
TRBD1	TRBV28	-	TRBJ1-2	TGTGCCAGCAGTTTTTCAGGGGGCGCTGGCTACACCTTC	CASSFSGGAGYTF
TRBD1	TRBV11-2	-	TRBJ1-4	TGTGCCAGCAGCTTAGTAGGGGGCGGAACTAATGAAAAACTGTTTTTT	CASSLVGGGTNEKLFF
-	TRBV5-1	-	TRBJ1-1	TGCGCCAGCAGACCGCCCGCAGGGACTAACGCTTTCTTT	CASRPPAGTNAFF
TRBD2	TRBV3-1/TRBV3-2	-	TRBJ2-3	TGTGCCAGCTCTTTGGCTAGCGGGAGGAGGGCAGATACGCAGTATTTT	CASSLASGRRADTQYF
-	TRBV6-4	-	TRBJ2-1	TGTGCCAGCAGTGACTCTTTAGCGAACAATGAGCAGTTCTTC	CASSDSLANNEQFF
-	TRBV2	once	TRBJ1-2	TGTGCCAGCAGTGTTTTTGGGGGCCGAGGCTACACCTTC	CASSVFGGRGYTF
TRBD1	TRBV6-5	-	TRBJ2-2	TGTGCCAGCAGTTACGGGACAGGGGGCAGCGGGGAGCTGTTTTTT	CASSYGTGGSGELFF
TRBD1	TRBV7-2	-	TRBJ1-6	TGTGCCAGCAGCAGGCAGGGGGTAGATTCACCCCTCCACTTT	CASSRQGVDSPLHF
-	TRBV27	-	TRBJ2-3	TGTGCCAGCAGGGAATGGGGGGGCGCGACAGATACGCAGTATTTT	CASREWGGATDTQYF
-	TRBV19	few	TRBJ1-5	TGTGCCAGTAGGCCAGGTCTTAATCAGCCCCAGCATTTT	CASRPGLNQPQHF
-	TRBV6-5	-	TRBJ1-5	TGTGCCAGCAGTTACTTAGCAGCCGGGCAGCCCCAGCATTTT	CASSYLAAGQPQHF
TRBD2	TRBV5-1	-	TRBJ2-1	TGCGCCAGCAGCTTGGGCCTAGCGGGGAATGAGCAGTTCTTC	CASSLGLAGNEQFF
TRBD1	TRBV30	-	TRBJ1-2	TGTGCCTGGAGCGGAGGGGGCTGGGGTGGCTACACCTTC	CAWSGGGWGGYTF
-	TRBV30	-	TRBJ1-5	TGTGCCTGGAGCGCAGGGTTTCAGCCCCAGCATTTT	CAWSAGFQPQHF
-	TRBV30	-	TRBJ2-1	TGTGCCTGGAGTGTTGGTTTCGGGGTCAATGAGCAGTTCTTC	CAWSVGFGVNEQFF
-	TRBV10-1	-	TRBJ2-2	TGCGCCAGCGGCAGGGCCGGCGGGGAGCTGTTTTTT	CASGRAGGELFF
-	TRBV7-3	-	TRBJ2-1	TGTGCCAGCAGCTTGGACTACCACCCTGGTAATGAGCAGTTCTTC	CASSLDYHPGNEQFF
-	TRBV27	-	TRBJ1-5	TGTGCCAGCAGTTTATTTGGGGCAAGCAATCAGCCCCAGCATTTT	CASSLFGASNQPQHF
-	TRBV6-5	-	TRBJ1-1	TGTGCCAGCTTTCGGGGTACTGAAGCTTTCTTT	CASFRGTEAFF
-	TRBV7-9	-	TRBJ1-3	TGTGCCAGCAGCTTAGGTGAGGGAACTGGAAACACCATATATTTT	CASSLGEGTGNTIYF
TRBD2	TRBV5-6	-	TRBJ2-3	TGTGCCAGCAGCTTCCCTAGCGGGAGGGCCGAGTTT	CASSFPSGRAEF
-	TRBV11-2	-	TRBJ1-1	TGTGCCAGCAGCTTAGAGCAGCGCACTGAAGCTTTCTTT	CASSLEQRTEAFF
TRBD2	TRBV2	-	TRBJ2-7	TGTGCCAGCAGAGGACTAGCGGGAGTTAGTGAGCAGTACTTC	CASRGLAGVSEQYF
-	TRBV29-1	-	TRBJ1-2	TGCAGCCTCGGGGAGAGCTACACCTTC	CSLGESYTF
TRBD2	TRBV10-3	-	TRBJ2-4	TGTGCCATCAGTGAGTCGGGACTAGCGGGAGGGGCATTAGCCAAAAACATTCAGTACTTC	CAISESGLAGGALAKNIQYF
TRBD1	TRBV10-1	once	TRBJ1-1	TGCGCCAGCAGTGACCCGACAGGGTTGGCTTTCTTT	CASSDPTGLAFF
-	TRBV2	-	TRBJ2-2	TGTGCCAGCAGTGAGGGCAGGGCGATCACCGGGGAGCTGTTTTTT	CASSEGRAITGELFF
TRBD1	TRBV7-8	-	TRBJ1-5	TGTGCCAGCAGCCCCCCGCCAGGGGGCGTTCAGCCCCAGCATTTT	CASSPPPGGVQPQHF
TRBD2	TRBV2	few	TRBJ2-1	TGTGCCAGCAGTGAGGGACTAGCGGCCTTCGGAGCCTCCTACAATGAGCAGTTCTTC	CASSEGLAAFGASYNEQFF
-	TRBV11-2	-	TRBJ2-5	TGTGCCAGCAGCTTAGATCGAAGGGAGCAGACCCAGTACTTC	CASSLDRREQTQYF
TRBD2	TRBV6-2/TRBV6-3	-	TRBJ2-7	TGTGCCAGCAGTTACTCGGCTAGCGGGGTTCGGGGGGAGCAGTACTTC	CASSYSASGVRGEQYF
TRBD2	TRBV27	once	TRBJ2-1	TGTGCCAGCAGTTTCCTTAGCGGGAGGATGGCCAATGAGCAGTTCTTC	CASSFLSGRMANEQFF
-	TRBV2	-	TRBJ1-6	TGTGCCAGCAGAGACAGAACGAGCTCCTATAATTCACCCCTCCACTTT	CASRDRTSSYNSPLHF
TRBD1	TRBV7-8	-	TRBJ2-2	TGTGCCAGCAGCCGGGGACAGGGGGCGAACACCGGGGAGCTGTTTTTT	CASSRGQGANTGELFF
TRBD2	TRBV7-6	-	TRBJ2-2	TGTGCCAGCAGCTCGCTAGCGGCCACCGGGGAGCTGTTTTTT	CASSSLAATGELFF
TRBD1	TRBV5-5	once	TRBJ2-3	TGTGCCAGCAGCTTGGTTCGACAGGGTGGCACAGATACGCAGTATTTT	CASSLVRQGGTDTQYF
-	TRBV21-1	-	TRBJ2-5	TGTGCCAGCAGCAAAGGGGGGCTCGACAGGGCTGTGGAGACCCAGTACTTC	CASSKGGLDRAVETQYF
TRBD1	TRBV7-2	-	TRBJ2-7	TGTGCCAGCAGCTTAGACCGACAGGGAAAGGTTTACGAGCAGTACTTC	CASSLDRQGKVYEQYF